These T cell receptor beta chains were read from a single sample in a study of T cell responses to AZD1222 COVID-19 vaccine. Here immunoSEQ multiplex PCR was the method, and the copy in TCRdb shows in-frame clones only, minus some. The table records 75,000 to 100,000 clones, around 89% of them present only once. Material: peripheral blood, obtained on day 0 of AZD1222 vaccination. Every receptor here comes from an adult in good health. Both conserved end residues are trimmed from each CDR3. The order of the fields is V gene, D gene, CDR3 protein. The D gene is left open where the match is weak.

V gene: TRBV28; D gene: NA; CDR3 protein: ASSLGGVYNEQF
V gene: TRBV6-5; D gene: NA; CDR3 protein: ASTAGAGNSPLH
V gene: TRBV9; D gene: NA; CDR3 protein: ASSVGLQAGFNEQY
V gene: TRBV4-2; D gene: TRBD2; CDR3 protein: ASSQGRLAGSTDTQY
V gene: TRBV2; D gene: NA; CDR3 protein: ASYGHNTGELF
V gene: TRBV12-5; D gene: NA; CDR3 protein: ASGLGYQGLKEQF
V gene: TRBV18; D gene: NA; CDR3 protein: ASSPSVGSYEQY
V gene: TRBV7-6; D gene: TRBD1; CDR3 protein: ASSLAPPDREGDYNSPLH
V gene: TRBV28; D gene: NA; CDR3 protein: ASSLSGLRLGGNTIY
V gene: TRBV7-2; D gene: NA; CDR3 protein: ASSLERSGAYTGELF
V gene: TRBV30; D gene: NA; CDR3 protein: AWSGQDNQPQH
V gene: TRBV11-2; D gene: TRBD2; CDR3 protein: ASRPSLAGVYNEQF
V gene: TRBV4-2; D gene: TRBD1; CDR3 protein: ASSPGTVHTGELF
V gene: TRBV6-5; D gene: TRBD1; CDR3 protein: ASSTGTGEGQPQH
V gene: TRBV2; D gene: NA; CDR3 protein: ASSDRANYGYT
V gene: TRBV2; D gene: NA; CDR3 protein: ASSQTGQTSYEQY
V gene: TRBV28; D gene: NA; CDR3 protein: ASSLGAANYGYT
V gene: TRBV19; D gene: TRBD1; CDR3 protein: ASSISRGRQETQY
V gene: TRBV18; D gene: TRBD1; CDR3 protein: ASSPHPGTGGHEQY
V gene: TRBV19; D gene: NA; CDR3 protein: ASSIVDRNPGPRAYEQY
V gene: TRBV18; D gene: NA; CDR3 protein: ASSPPNSPLH
V gene: TRBV6-1; D gene: NA; CDR3 protein: ASSEVPGANQPQH
V gene: TRBV11-1; D gene: NA; CDR3 protein: ASSLTGAVDYEQY
V gene: TRBV13; D gene: NA; CDR3 protein: ASSLGVKDSPQETQY
V gene: TRBV6-2/TRBV6-3; D gene: TRBD2; CDR3 protein: ASSYDRLTSGTYNEQF
V gene: TRBV28; D gene: NA; CDR3 protein: ASSSVRNSPLH
V gene: TRBV6-5; D gene: NA; CDR3 protein: ASSYGGLGTEAF
V gene: TRBV19; D gene: TRBD2; CDR3 protein: ASSAGLAGRTYEQY
V gene: TRBV28; D gene: TRBD2; CDR3 protein: ASSLRAGLAGTTDTQY
V gene: TRBV5-6; D gene: TRBD2; CDR3 protein: ASSSLAGVETQY
V gene: TRBV6-5; D gene: TRBD1; CDR3 protein: ASSYSMQGAVTEAF
V gene: TRBV7-8; D gene: NA; CDR3 protein: ASSVDRSEAF
V gene: TRBV7-2; D gene: TRBD1; CDR3 protein: ASSFTTGLSIQY
V gene: TRBV7-8; D gene: NA; CDR3 protein: ASSQRVVGQRLYTEAF
V gene: TRBV27; D gene: NA; CDR3 protein: ASSLPGRTYEQY
V gene: TRBV28; D gene: NA; CDR3 protein: ASSFAGYGNIQY
V gene: TRBV5-4; D gene: NA; CDR3 protein: ASSTSNEQF
V gene: TRBV3-1/TRBV3-2; D gene: NA; CDR3 protein: ASRKGITNTGELF
V gene: TRBV28; D gene: TRBD1; CDR3 protein: ASSLTYRGGYT
V gene: TRBV19; D gene: TRBD2; CDR3 protein: ASRSREAFQETQY
V gene: TRBV30; D gene: TRBD2; CDR3 protein: AWSGNSGRVIDTGELF
V gene: TRBV2; D gene: TRBD2; CDR3 protein: ASSGSGSTEQY
V gene: TRBV5-6; D gene: NA; CDR3 protein: ASSHRAGLNQPQH
V gene: TRBV5-6; D gene: NA; CDR3 protein: ASSLASNGDEQF
V gene: TRBV28; D gene: TRBD2; CDR3 protein: ASSQTSGGGDTQY
V gene: TRBV2; D gene: NA; CDR3 protein: ASNFGGQGTEAF
V gene: TRBV5-1; D gene: NA; CDR3 protein: ASSLAQEGYT
V gene: TRBV5-4; D gene: NA; CDR3 protein: ASSLALADYNEQF
V gene: TRBV18; D gene: TRBD2; CDR3 protein: ASSPLWTRPEGELF
V gene: TRBV15; D gene: NA; CDR3 protein: ATSARENTEAF
V gene: TRBV9; D gene: NA; CDR3 protein: ASSADSTGQPQH
V gene: TRBV4-1; D gene: TRBD2; CDR3 protein: ASSQSGRDGNEQF
V gene: TRBV2; D gene: NA; CDR3 protein: ASRTTGNTEAF